The T cell receptor (beta chain) described here comes from a study of T cells expressing NK-cell markers. Background on the study: It was from sorted CD3+CD56+NKG2C+, CD3+CD56+NKG2C- and CD3+CD56-NKG2C+ T cells that TCR beta repertoires came. Regarding the study as a whole: Top CD8+ clonotypes included the dominant CD3+CD56+NKG2C+ clonotypes in roughly 6 donors. The study did not resolve the HCMV specificity of expanded NKG2C+ T cell clones.

CDR3 length: 12 amino acids. CDR1 and CDR2 from the germline V gene are SGHTA and FQGNSA. On this clonotype itself: The antigen is unknown.

TCRdb derives one entry per CDR3 protein from the 5' RACE reads, leaving out DNA. Here the sample table reports about 260,000 distinct CDR3 sequences. The material sequenced was blood T cells: a sorted CD56 or NKG2C T cell subset, CD4+ or CD8+ T cells, or bulk PBMC T cells (not recorded which). The J gene is TRBJ2-3, the V gene TRBV7-2. The TCR sequence derives from a man younger than 35 in good health. This chain's CDR3 is CASSFGADTQYF.